A single T cell receptor (beta chain) is shown here with its context. Germline V gene data show CDR1 as KGHDR and CDR2 as SFDVKD. This CDR3 contains 16 residues. The germline V and J ends were trimmed by 3 bases and 1 base, with 13 bases remaining between them. The data were obtained in a study of control samples from healthy donors and cancer patients. Sequencing used immunoSEQ multiplex PCR; TCRdb keeps in-frame clones, though not all of them. The sample has tens of thousands of clones; roughly 84% are singletons. What was sequenced was blood. The chain combines TRBV24-1 with TRBJ2-3; the D call may be TRBD1 or TRBD2 (6 bases each). This clonotype originated in a man aged 50-59 years in good health. CDR3 bases: TGTGCCACCAGTGATCCCATGGGGGGCCGCACAGATACGCAGTATTTT. This codes for CATSDPMGGRTDTQYF.